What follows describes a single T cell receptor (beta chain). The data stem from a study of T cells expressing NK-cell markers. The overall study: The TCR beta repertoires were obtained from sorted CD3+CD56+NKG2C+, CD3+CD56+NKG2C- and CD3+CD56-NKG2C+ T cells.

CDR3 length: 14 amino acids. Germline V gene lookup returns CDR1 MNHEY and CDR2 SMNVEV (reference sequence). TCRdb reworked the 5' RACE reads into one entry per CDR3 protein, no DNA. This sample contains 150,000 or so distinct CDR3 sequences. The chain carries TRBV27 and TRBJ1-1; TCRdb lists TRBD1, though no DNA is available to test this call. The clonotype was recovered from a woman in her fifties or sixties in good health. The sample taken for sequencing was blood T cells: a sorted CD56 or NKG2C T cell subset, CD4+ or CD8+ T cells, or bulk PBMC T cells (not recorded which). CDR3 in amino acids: CASSLTPDSEKAFF.